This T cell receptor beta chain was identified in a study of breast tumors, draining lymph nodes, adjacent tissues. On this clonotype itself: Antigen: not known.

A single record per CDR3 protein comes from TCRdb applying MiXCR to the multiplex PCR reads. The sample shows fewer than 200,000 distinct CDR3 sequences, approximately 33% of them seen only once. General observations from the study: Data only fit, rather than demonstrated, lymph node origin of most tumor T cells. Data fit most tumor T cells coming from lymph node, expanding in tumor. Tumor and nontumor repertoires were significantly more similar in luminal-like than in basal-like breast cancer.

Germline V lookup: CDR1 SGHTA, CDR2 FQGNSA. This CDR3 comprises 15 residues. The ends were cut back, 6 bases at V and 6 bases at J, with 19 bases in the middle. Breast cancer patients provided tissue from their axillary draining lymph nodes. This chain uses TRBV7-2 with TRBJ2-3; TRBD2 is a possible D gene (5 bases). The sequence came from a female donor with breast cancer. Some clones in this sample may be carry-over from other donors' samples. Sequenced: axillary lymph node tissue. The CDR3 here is CASRFRARERDTQYF. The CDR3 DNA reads TGTGCCAGCAGGTTCCGGGCAAGGGAGCGGGATACGCAGTATTTT.